Below, 2 T cell receptor beta chains from the same sample are listed, as sequenced in a study of cytomegalovirus exposure and HLA in healthy donors. Clones were sequenced by immunoSEQ multiplex PCR, and TCRdb holds only the in-frame ones, with some missing. The sample includes about 160,000 clones, around 90% of them seen just once. Sequencing input: PBMCs. The receptor set was obtained from a man between 18 and 35 years old in good health and CMV-seronegative.

There are a few counts of this clone. The V call is TRBV7-8, the J call TRBJ2-7; 7 bases agree with TRBD1. The length of the CDR3 is 12 residues. Unmatched junction bases numbered 1, after V lost 3 bases and J lost 5 bases. Germline V CDR1 and CDR2: SGHVS, FQNEAQ. CDR3 sequence: CASSFDRDEQYV. The CDR3 region has the DNA TGTGCCAGCAGCTTTGACAGGGACGAGCAGTACGTC.

This sequence joins TRBV5-4 and TRBJ2-3, with D hard to call. Germline-derived CDR1 and CDR2 are SGHNT and YYREEE (reference sequence). The V end was cut by 4 bases, the J end by 0 bases, with 12 bases between. The CDR3 spans 15 residues. In DNA, the CDR3 is TGTGCCAGCAGCCAAGCGTTGAGTAGCACAGATACGCAGTATTTT. Protein sequence: CASSQALSSTDTQYF.